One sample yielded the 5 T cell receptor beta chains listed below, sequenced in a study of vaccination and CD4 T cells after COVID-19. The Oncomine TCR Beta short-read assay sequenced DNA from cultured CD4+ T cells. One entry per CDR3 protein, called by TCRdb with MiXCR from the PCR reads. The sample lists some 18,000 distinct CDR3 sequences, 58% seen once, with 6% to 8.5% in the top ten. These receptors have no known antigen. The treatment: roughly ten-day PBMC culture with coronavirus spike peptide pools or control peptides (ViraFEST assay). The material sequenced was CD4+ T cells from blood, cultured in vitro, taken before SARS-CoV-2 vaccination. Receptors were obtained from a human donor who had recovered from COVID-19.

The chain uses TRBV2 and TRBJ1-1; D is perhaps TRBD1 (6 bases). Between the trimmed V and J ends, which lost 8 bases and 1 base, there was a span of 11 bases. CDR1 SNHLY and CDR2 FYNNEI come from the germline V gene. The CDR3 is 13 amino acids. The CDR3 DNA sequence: TGTGCCAGCCGACAGGAGGCGAACACTGAAGCTTTCTTT. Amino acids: CASRQEANTEAFF.

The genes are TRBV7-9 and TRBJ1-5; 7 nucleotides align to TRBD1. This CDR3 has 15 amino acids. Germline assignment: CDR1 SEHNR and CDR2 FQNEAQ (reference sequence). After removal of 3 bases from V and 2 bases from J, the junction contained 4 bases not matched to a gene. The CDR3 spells CASSLTGNGNQPQHF. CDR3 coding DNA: TGTGCCAGCAGCTTGACAGGGAATGGCAATCAGCCCCAGCATTTT. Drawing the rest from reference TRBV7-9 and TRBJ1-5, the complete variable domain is DTGVSQNPRHKITKRGQNVTFRCDPISEHNRLYWYRQTLGQGPEFLTYFQNEAQLEKSRLLSDRFSAERPKGSFSTLEIQRTEQGDSAMYLCASSLTGNGNQPQHFGDGTRLSIL.

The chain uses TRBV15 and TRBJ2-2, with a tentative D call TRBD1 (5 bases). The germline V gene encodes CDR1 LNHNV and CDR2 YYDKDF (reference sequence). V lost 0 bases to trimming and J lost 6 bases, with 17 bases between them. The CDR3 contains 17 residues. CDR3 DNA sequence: TGTGCCACCAGCAGAGATATGCAGCCCCAGGGTCCCGGGGAGCTGTTTTTT. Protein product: CATSRDMQPQGPGELFF.

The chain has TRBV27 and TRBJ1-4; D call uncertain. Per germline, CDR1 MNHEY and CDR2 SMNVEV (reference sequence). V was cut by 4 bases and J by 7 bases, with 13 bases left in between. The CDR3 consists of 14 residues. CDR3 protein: CASSSSNVAEKLFF. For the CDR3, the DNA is TGTGCCAGCAGTTCCTCGAACGTCGCTGAAAAACTGTTTTTT.

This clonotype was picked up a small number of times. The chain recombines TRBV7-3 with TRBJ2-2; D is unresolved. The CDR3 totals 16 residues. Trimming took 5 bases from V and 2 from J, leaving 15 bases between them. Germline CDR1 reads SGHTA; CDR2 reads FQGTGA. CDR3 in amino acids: CASSQNAVFNTGELFF. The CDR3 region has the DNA TGTGCCAGCAGCCAAAACGCGGTATTCAACACCGGGGAGCTGTTTTTT. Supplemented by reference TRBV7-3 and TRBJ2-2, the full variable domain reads GAGVSQTPSNKVTEKGKYVELRCDPISGHTALYWYRQSLGQGPEFLIYFQGTGAADDSGLPNDRFFAVRPEGSVSTLKIQRTERGDSAVYLCASSQNAVFNTGELFFGEGSRLTVL.